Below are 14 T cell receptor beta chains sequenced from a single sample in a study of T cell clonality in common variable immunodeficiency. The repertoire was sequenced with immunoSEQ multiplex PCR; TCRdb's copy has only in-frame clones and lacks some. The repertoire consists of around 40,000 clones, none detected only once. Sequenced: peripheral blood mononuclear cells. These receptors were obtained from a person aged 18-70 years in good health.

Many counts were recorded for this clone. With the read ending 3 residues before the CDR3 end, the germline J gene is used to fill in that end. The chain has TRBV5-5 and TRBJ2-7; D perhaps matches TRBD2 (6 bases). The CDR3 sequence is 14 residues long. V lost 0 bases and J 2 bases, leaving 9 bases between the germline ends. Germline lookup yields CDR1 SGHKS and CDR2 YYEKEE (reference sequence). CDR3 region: CASSLGAGTYEQYF. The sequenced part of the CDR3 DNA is TGTGCCAGCAGCTTGGGGGCGGGAACCTACGAG.

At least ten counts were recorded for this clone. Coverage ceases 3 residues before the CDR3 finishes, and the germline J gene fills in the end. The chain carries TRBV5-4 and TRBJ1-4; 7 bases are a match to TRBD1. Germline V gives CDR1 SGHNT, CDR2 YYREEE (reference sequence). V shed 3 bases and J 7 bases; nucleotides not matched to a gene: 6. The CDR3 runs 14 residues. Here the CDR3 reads CASSWDSPGEKLFF. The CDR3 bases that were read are TGTGCCAGCAGCTGGGACAGCCCGGGTGAAAAA.

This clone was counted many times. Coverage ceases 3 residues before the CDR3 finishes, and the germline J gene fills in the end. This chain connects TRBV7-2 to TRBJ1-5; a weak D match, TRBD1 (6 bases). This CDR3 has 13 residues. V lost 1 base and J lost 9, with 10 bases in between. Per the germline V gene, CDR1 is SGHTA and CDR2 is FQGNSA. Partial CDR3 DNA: TGTGCCAGCAGCTTAGGGGACACTCGGCCC. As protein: CASSLGDTRP. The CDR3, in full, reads CASSLGDTRPQHF.

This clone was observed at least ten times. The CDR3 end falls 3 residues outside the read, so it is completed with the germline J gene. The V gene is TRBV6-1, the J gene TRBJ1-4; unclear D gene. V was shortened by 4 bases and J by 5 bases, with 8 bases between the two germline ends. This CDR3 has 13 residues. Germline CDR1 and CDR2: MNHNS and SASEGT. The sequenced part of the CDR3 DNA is TGTGCCAGCAGTGCCGTTGCGAATGAAAAA. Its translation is CASSAVANEK. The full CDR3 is CASSAVANEKLFF.

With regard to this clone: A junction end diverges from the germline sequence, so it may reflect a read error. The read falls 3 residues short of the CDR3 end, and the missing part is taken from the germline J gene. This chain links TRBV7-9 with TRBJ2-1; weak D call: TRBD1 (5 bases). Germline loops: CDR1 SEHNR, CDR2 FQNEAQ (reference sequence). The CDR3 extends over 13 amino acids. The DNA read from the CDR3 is TGTACCAGCAGCTTAGACAGCTACAATGAG. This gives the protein CTSSLDSYNE. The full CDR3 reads CTSSLDSYNEQFF.

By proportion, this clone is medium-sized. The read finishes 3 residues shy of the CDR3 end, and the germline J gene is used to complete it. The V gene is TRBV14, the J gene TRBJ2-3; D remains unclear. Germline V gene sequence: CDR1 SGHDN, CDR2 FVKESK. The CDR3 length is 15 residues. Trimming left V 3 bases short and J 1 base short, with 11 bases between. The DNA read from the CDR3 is TGTGCCAGCAGCCATCTCACTCAACGCACAGATACG. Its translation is CASSHLTQRTDT. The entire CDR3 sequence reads CASSHLTQRTDTQYF.

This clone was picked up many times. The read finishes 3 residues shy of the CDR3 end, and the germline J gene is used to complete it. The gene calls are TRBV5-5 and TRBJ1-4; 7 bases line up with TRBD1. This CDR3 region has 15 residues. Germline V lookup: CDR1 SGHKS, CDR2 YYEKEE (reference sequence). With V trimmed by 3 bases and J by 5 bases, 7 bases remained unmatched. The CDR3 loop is CASSSLGTANEKLFF. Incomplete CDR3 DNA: TGTGCCAGCAGCTCCCTCGGGACAGCGAATGAAAAA.

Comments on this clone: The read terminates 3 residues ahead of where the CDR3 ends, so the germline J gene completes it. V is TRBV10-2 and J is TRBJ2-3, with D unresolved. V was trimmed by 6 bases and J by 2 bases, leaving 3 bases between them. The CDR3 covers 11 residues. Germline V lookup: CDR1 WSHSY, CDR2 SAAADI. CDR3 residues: CASRATDTQYF. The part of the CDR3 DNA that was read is TGCGCCAGCAGAGCCACAGATACG.

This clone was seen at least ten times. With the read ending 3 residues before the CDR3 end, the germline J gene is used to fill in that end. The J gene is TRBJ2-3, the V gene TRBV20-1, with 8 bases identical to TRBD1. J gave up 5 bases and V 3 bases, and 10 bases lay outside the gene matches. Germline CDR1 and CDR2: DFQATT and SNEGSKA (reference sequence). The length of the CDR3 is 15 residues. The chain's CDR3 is CSARSDRAFGDTQYF. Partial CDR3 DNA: TGCAGTGCTAGGTCGGACAGGGCTTTCGGAGATACG.

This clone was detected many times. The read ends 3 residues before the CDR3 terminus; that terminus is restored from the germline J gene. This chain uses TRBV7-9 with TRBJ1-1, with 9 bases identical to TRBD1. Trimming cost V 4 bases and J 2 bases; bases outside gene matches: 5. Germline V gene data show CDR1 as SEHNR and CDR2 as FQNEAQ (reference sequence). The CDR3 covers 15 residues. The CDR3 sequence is CASSSPTGGNTEAFF. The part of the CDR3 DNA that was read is TGTGCCAGCAGCTCACCGACAGGGGGAAACACTGAA.

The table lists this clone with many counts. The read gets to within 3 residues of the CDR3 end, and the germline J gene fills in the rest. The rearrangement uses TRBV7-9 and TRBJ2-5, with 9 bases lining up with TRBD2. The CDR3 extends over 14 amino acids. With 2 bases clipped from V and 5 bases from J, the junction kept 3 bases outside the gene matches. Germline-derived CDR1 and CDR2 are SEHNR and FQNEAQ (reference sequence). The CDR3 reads CASSLRGLAETQYF. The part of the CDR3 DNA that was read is TGTGCCAGCAGCTTACGGGGACTAGCTGAGACC.

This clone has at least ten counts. The CDR3 is CAWNRGGQGNQPQHF. CDR3 DNA (partial): TGTGCCTGGAATCGTGGGGGACAGGGCAATCAGCCC. This chain uses TRBV30 with TRBJ1-5, with 8 bases matching TRBD1. The CDR3 end lies 3 residues beyond the end of the read and is filled in from the germline J gene. The germline V gene has CDR1 GTSNPN and CDR2 SVGIG (reference sequence). V lost 4 bases, J lost 2 bases, and 7 bases stayed unmatched. This CDR3 region has 15 residues.

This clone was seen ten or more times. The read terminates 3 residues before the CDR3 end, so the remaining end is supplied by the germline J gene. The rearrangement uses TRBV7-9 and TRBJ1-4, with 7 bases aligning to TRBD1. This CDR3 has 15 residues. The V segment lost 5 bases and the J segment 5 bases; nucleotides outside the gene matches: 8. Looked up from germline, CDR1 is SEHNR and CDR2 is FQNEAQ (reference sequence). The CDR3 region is CASSAYRGPNEKLFF. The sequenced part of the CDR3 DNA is TGTGCCAGCAGCGCCTACAGGGGACCGAATGAAAAA.

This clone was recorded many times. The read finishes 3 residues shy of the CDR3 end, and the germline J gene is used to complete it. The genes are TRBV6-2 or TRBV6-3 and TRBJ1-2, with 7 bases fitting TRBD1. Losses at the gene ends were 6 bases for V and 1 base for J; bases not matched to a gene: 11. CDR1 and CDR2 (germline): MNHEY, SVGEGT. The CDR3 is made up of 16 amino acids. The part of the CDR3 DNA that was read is TGTGCCAGCAGCTACCGGGGACAGTTCATTAACTATGGC. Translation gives CASSYRGQFINYG. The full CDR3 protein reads CASSYRGQFINYGYTF.